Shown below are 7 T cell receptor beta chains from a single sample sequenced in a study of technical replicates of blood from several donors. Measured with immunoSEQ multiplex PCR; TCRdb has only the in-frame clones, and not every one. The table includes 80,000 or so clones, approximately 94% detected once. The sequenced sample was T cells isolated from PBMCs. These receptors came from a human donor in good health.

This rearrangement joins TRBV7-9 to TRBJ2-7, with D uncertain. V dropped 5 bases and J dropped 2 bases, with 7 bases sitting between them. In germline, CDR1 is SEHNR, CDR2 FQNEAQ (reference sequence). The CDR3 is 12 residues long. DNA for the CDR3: TGTGCCAGCAGCACGGGTCCCTACGAGCAGTACTTC. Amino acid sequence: CASSTGPYEQYF.

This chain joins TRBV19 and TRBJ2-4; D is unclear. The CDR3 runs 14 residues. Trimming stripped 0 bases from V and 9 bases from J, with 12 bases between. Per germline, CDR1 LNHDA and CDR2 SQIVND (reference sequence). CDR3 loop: CASSIDPGSGIQYF. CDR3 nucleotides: TGTGCCAGTAGTATAGATCCCGGTTCGGGCATTCAGTACTTC. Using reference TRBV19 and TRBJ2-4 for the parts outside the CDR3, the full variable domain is DGGITQSPKYLFRKEGQNVTLSCEQNLNHDAMYWYRQDPGQGLRLIYYSQIVNDFQKGDIAEGYSVSREKKESFPLTVTSAQKNPTAFYLCASSIDPGSGIQYFGAGTRLSVL.

The CDR3 here is CASSHRTGPISGNTIYF. CDR3 nucleotides: TGTGCCAGCAGCCACCGGACAGGGCCAATCTCTGGAAACACCATATATTTT. The V and J genes are TRBV11-2 and TRBJ1-3, with TRBD1 matching 8 bases. The CDR3 length is 17 residues. V shed 5 bases, J shed 0 bases, and the junction held 9 bases outside the gene matches. Germline CDR1 and CDR2: SGHAT and FQNNGV.

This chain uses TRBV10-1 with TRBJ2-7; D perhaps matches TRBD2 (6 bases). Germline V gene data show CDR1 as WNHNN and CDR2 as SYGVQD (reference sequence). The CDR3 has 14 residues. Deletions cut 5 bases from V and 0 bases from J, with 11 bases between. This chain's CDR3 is CASSSSDLSYEQYF. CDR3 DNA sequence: TGCGCCAGCAGTTCTAGCGACCTCTCCTACGAGCAGTACTTC.

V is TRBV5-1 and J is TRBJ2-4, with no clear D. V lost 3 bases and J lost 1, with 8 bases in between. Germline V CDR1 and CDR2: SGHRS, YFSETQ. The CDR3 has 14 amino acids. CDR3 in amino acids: CASSSVVAKNIQYF. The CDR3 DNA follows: TGCGCCAGCAGCTCGGTGGTGGCCAAAAACATTCAGTACTTC. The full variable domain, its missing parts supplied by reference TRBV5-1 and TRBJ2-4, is KAGVTQTPRYLIKTRGQQVTLSCSPISGHRSVSWYQQTPGQGLQFLFEYFSETQRNKGNFPGRFSGRQFSNSRSEMNVSTLELGDSALYLCASSSVVAKNIQYFGAGTRLSVL.

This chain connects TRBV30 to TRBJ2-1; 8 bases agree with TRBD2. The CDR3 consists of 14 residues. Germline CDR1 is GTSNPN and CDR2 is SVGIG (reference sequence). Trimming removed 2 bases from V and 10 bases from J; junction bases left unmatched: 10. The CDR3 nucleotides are TGTGCCTGGAGTCAAGAGGCGGGAGGATTAGAGCAGTTCTTC. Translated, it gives CAWSQEAGGLEQFF. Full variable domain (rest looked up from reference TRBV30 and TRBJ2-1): SQTIHQWPATLVQPVGSPLSLECTVEGTSNPNLYWYRQAAGRGLQLLFYSVGIGQISSEVPQNLSASRPQDRQFILSSKKLLLSDSGFYLCAWSQEAGGLEQFFGPGTRLTVL.

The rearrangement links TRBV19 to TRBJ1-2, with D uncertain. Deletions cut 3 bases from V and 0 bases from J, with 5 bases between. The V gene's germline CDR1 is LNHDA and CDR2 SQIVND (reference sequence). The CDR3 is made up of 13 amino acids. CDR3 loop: CASSMASNYGYTF. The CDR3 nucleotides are TGTGCCAGTAGTATGGCCTCTAACTATGGCTACACCTTC.